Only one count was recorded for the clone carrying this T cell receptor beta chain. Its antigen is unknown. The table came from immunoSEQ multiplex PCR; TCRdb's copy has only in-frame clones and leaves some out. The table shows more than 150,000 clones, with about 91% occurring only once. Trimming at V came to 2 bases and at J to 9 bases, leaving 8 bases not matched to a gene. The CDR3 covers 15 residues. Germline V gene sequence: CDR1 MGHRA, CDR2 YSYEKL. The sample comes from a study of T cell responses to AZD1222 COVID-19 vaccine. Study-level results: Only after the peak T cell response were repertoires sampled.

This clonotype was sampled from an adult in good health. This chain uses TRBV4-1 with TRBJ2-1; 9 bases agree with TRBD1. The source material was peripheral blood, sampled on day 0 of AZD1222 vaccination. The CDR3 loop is CASSQNPTGGLEQFF. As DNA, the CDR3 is TGCGCCAGCAGCCAAAATCCAACAGGGGGCCTTGAGCAGTTCTTC.